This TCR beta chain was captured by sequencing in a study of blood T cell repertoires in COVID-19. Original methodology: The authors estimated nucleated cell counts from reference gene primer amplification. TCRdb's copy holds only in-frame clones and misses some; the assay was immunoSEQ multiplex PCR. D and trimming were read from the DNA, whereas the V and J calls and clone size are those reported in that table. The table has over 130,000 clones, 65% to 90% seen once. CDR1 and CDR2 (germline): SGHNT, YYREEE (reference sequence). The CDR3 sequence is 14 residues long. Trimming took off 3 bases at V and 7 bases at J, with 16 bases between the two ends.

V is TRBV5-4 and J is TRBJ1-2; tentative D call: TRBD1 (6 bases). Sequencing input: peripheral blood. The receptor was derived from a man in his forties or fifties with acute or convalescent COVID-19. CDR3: CASSWGGAVGGYTF. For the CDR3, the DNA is TGTGCCAGCAGCTGGGGGGGGGCCGTTGGTGGCTACACCTTC.